One sample yielded the 26 T cell receptor beta chains listed below, sequenced in a study of tumor-infiltrating lymphocytes in primary liver carcinoma. A primer matching the constant region was used to make TCR beta cDNA from around 460 ng of total RNA. Slightly modified ARM-PCR, run as three nested multiplex PCR rounds, produced the TCR beta libraries. TRBV1-TRBV30 forward primers and a C-beta reverse primer were used in the first two PCR rounds, which each ran for about 11 cycles. A single record per CDR3 protein comes from TCRdb applying MiXCR to the multiplex PCR reads. The sample yields fewer than 350,000 distinct CDR3 sequences, approximately 60% seen once. The study extracted blood RNA from unsorted whole blood and also extracted germline DNA. Sequencing was performed on peripheral blood. These receptors originate from a man aged 35 to 55 with primary liver carcinoma and hepatitis B virus infection.

Turning to this clonotype: Relative to the germline gene, one junction end is altered; a read error may explain this. The chain links TRBV12-3 or TRBV12-4 to TRBJ1-2, with no clear D. The CDR3 consists of 13 residues. The CDR3 coding sequence is TGTACCAGCATCGCCGCGCACTTCTATGGCTACACCTTC. Residues: CTSIAAHFYGYTF.

With regard to this clonotype: Lacking the conserved final phenylalanine or tryptophan, this CDR3 likely reflects a read error. This rearrangement joins TRBV6-6 to TRBJ2-5, with 10 bases identical to TRBD1. Germline lookup yields CDR1 MNHNY and CDR2 SVGAGI (reference sequence). J was trimmed by 1 base and V by 5 bases; bases with no gene match: 7. The CDR3 sequence is 16 residues long. The DNA of the CDR3 is TGTGCCAGCAGTATCCGGGACAGGGGTATCCAAGAGACCCAGTACTTA. Translated: CASSIRDRGIQETQYL.

In the case of this clonotype: One end of the junction is discordant with germline, which a read error may explain. This chain links TRBV7-8 with TRBJ2-2, with D maybe TRBD2 (5 bases). Germline-derived CDR1 and CDR2 are SGHVS and FQNEAQ. The CDR3 extends over 15 amino acids. The CDR3 region is CASIREWWNTGELLF. The DNA for the CDR3 is TGTGCCAGCATCAGAGAGTGGTGGAACACCGGGGAGCTGTTGTTT.

This clonotype occurred a few times. This chain joins TRBV5-4 and TRBJ2-1; TRBD1 or TRBD2 may be the D gene (6 bases each). Germline V gene lookup returns CDR1 SGHNT and CDR2 YYREEE (reference sequence). Deletions cut 7 bases from V and 2 bases from J, with 13 bases between. The CDR3 loop spans 14 amino acids. CDR3 in amino acids: CASHEGGAYNEQFF. CDR3 sequence (DNA): TGTGCCAGCCATGAGGGGGGCGCCTACAATGAGCAGTTCTTC.

With respect to this clonotype: A much larger clone lies one base from this, so it may be a read error. The chain couples TRBV6-2 or TRBV6-3 to TRBJ2-7, with D perhaps TRBD1 or TRBD2 (5 bases each). CDR3 length equals 13 residues. The germline V gene encodes CDR1 MNHEY and CDR2 SVGEGT. The V gene lost 5 bases and the J gene lost 6 bases, with 14 bases spanning the gap. The CDR3 bases are TGTGCCAGCAGTGATCTCGGGGCCTGCGAGCAGTACTTC. Translation: CASSDLGACEQYF.

Note on this clonotype: Compared with germline, one end of the junction differs, possibly owing to a read error. V and J are TRBV10-3 and TRBJ2-7; D unresolved. The CDR3 contains 14 residues. In germline, CDR1 is ENHRY, CDR2 SYGVKD. The CDR3 DNA sequence: TGTGCAATCAATGAGTCGACTGGATTCCACGAGCAGTACTTC. This translates into CAINESTGFHEQYF.

Comment on this clonotype: A read error may be the cause here, since a much bigger clone is one base away. V usage is TRBV12-5 and J usage is TRBJ2-1; D is possibly TRBD1 (5 bases). The CDR3 spans 13 residues. V was cut by 8 bases and J by 10 bases, with 18 bases left in between. The germline V gene has CDR1 LGHNT and CDR2 FRNRAP. The DNA for the CDR3 is TGTGCTAGTTGTTCGTATCAGGGCGGCGAGCAGTTCTTC. Residues: CASCSYQGGEQFF.

The chain couples TRBV29-1 to TRBJ2-1; no firm D call. V was pared by 7 bases and J by 1 base, with 11 bases between. Germline V gene lookup returns CDR1 SQVTM and CDR2 ANQGSEA. The CDR3 is 13 residues long. CDR3 amino acids: CSALHGSYNEQFF. DNA for the CDR3: TGCAGCGCACTACATGGGTCCTACAATGAGCAGTTCTTC.

By proportion, this clonotype is medium-sized. The chain couples TRBV29-1 to TRBJ1-1, with 8 bases matching TRBD1. The germline V gene has CDR1 SQVTM and CDR2 ANQGSEA. The ends lost 7 bases at V and 0 bases at J; junction bases unmatched: 10. The CDR3 has 15 amino acids. CDR3: CSGSGGWGMNTEAFF. The CDR3 DNA reads as TGCAGCGGGTCAGGGGGCTGGGGAATGAACACTGAAGCTTTCTTT.

About this clonotype itself: A much bigger clone sits one base away, suggesting this may be a read error. This rearrangement joins TRBV6-6 to TRBJ1-6; 10 bases map to TRBD1. This CDR3 has 14 residues. From germline, CDR1 is MNHNY and CDR2 SVGAGI (reference sequence). CDR3: CASRGTGVNSPPHF. DNA for the CDR3: TGTGCCAGCAGGGGGACAGGGGTTAATTCACCCCCCCACTTT.

In the case of this clonotype: A read error is possible here, since a much larger clone lies one base away. The CDR3 nucleotides read TGTGCCAGCAGTTTGGGGTCTTGGACAGGGGGCACTGAAACTTTCTTT. Translation gives CASSLGSWTGGTETFF. The V and J genes are TRBV12-3 or TRBV12-4 and TRBJ1-1, with 11 bases matching TRBD1. The CDR3 has 16 residues.

The gene calls are TRBV21-1 and TRBJ1-5; the DNA was not used to check the table's D call, TRBD1. TRBV21-1 is classified as a pseudogene. The CDR3 is made up of 13 amino acids. In nucleotides, the CDR3 is TGTGCCAGCTTTGGGGCAGGGGATCAGCCCCAGCATTTT. Translation: CASFGAGDQPQHF.

This clonotype was counted once. The junction departs from germline at one end; a sequencing error may be responsible. CDR3 region: CASSQESSNPETQYF. The DNA for the CDR3 is TGCGCCAGCAGCCAAGAGTCTAGCAATCCCGAGACCCAGTACTTC. The J gene is TRBJ2-5, the V gene TRBV11-1, with D tentatively TRBD2 (5 bases). Germline V gives CDR1 SGHAT, CDR2 FQDESV (reference sequence). This CDR3 has 15 residues. The variable domain in full, completed from reference TRBV11-1 and TRBJ2-5, reads EAEVAQSPRYKITEKSQAVAFWCDPISGHATLYWYRQILGQGPELLVQFQDESVVDDSQLPKDRFSAERLKGVDSTLKIQPAELGDSAMYLCASSQESSNPETQYFGPGTRLLVL.

To note about this clonotype: Given the absence of the conserved phenylalanine or tryptophan at the CDR3 end, a read error is likely. The chain links TRBV5-1 to TRBJ1-1, with a possible D match to TRBD1 (6 bases). Germline-derived CDR1 and CDR2 are SGHRS and YFSETQ. CDR3 size: 14 residues. V was trimmed by 0 bases and J by 8 bases, leaving 14 bases between them. The CDR3 region is CASSLDGGRGEAFS. In nucleotides, the CDR3 is TGCGCCAGCAGCTTGGATGGGGGCCGGGGGGAAGCTTTCTCT.

Details on this clonotype: One junction end disagrees with the germline gene, perhaps due to a read error. The V call is TRBV6-6, the J call TRBJ2-7; D could derive from TRBD1 or TRBD2 (5 bases each). This CDR3 region has 16 residues. The germline CDR1 and CDR2 sequences are MNHNY and SVGAGI (reference sequence). As DNA, the CDR3 is TGTGCCAGCAGTTACTCGGGAGTAAGGACAACCTACGAGCAATACTTC. Its protein is CASSYSGVRTTYEQYF.

This clonotype has a handful of counts. The V and J genes are TRBV12-3 or TRBV12-4 and TRBJ2-3, with D possibly matching TRBD2 (6 bases). The CDR3 runs to 15 residues. The V end was cut by 5 bases, the J end by 6 bases, with 18 bases between. The CDR3 coding sequence is TGTGCCAGCAGTCCCGGGATGGGGGGTGCTGATACGCAGTATTTT. This encodes CASSPGMGGADTQYF.

This clonotype has at least ten counts. J is TRBJ2-3 and V is TRBV5-4, with 10 nucleotides matching TRBD2. Looked up from germline, CDR1 is SGHNT and CDR2 is YYREEE (reference sequence). There are 13 residues in the CDR3. The junction had 0 bases not matched to a gene; V was cut back by 4 bases and J by 4 bases. The CDR3 loop reads CASSLAGADTQYF. The CDR3 DNA reads as TGTGCCAGCAGCCTAGCGGGAGCAGATACGCAGTATTTT.

This clonotype was found once. This may be a read error, as it is one base from a much larger clone. This chain connects TRBV6-1 to TRBJ2-5, with 11 bases identical to TRBD2. There are 16 residues in the CDR3. Germline loops: CDR1 MNHNS, CDR2 SASEGT. Trimming took 5 bases from V and 5 from J; bases not matched to a gene: 10. The CDR3 nucleotides read TGTGCCAGCAGTTTTGATAGCGGGAGGGCGGGGGAGACCCAGTACTTC. Amino acids: CASSFDSGRAGETQYF.

This chain joins TRBV11-2 and TRBJ2-3, with 10 bases fitting TRBD2. Trimming cost V 2 bases and J 6 bases; bases outside gene matches: 14. The CDR3 runs to 18 residues. The V gene's germline CDR1 is SGHAT and CDR2 FQNNGV. The CDR3 here is CASSLNLVAGGDADTQYF. DNA of the CDR3: TGTGCCAGCAGCTTAAATCTCGTAGCGGGAGGTGATGCGGATACGCAGTATTTT.

The chain couples TRBV4-1 to TRBJ2-4; 10 nucleotides align to TRBD2. Unmatched junction bases numbered 16, after V lost 7 bases and J lost 7 bases. CDR3 length: 17 amino acids. Germline V gene data show CDR1 as MGHRA and CDR2 as YSYEKL. The CDR3 loop reads CASNHPGASGSGNIQYF. CDR3 coding DNA: TGCGCCAGCAACCACCCGGGGGCTAGCGGGAGCGGGAACATTCAGTACTTC.

This chain uses TRBV4-3 with TRBJ2-3; 7 nucleotides match TRBD2. The V and J ends lost 0 bases and 2 bases, in that order; junction bases with no gene match: 5. CDR1 and CDR2 (germline): LGHNA, YSLEER. This CDR3 spans 16 amino acids. The CDR3 nucleotides read TGCGCCAGCAGCCAAGATGAGGCGGGAGACACAGATACGCAGTATTTT. Its translation: CASSQDEAGDTDTQYF.

The V and J genes are TRBV20-1 and TRBJ2-3, with D unclear. V was clipped by 5 bases and J by 2 bases, with 8 bases between them. Germline CDR1 and CDR2: DFQATT and SNEGSKA (reference sequence). The CDR3 extends over 12 amino acids. The CDR3 loop is CSAAGDTDTQYF. The CDR3 DNA reads as TGCAGTGCTGCCGGAGACACAGATACGCAGTATTTT.

A remark on this clonotype: This may arise from a read error, as a much more abundant clone is one base away. V is TRBV5-6 and J is TRBJ1-2, with 7 bases that match TRBD1. This CDR3 has 15 residues. The junction had 9 bases not matched to a gene; V was cut back by 3 bases and J by 4 bases. The germline V gene has CDR1 SGHDT and CDR2 YYEEEE. The CDR3 DNA follows: TGTGCCAGCAGCTACCGGCACAGGGGAGGCTATGGCTACACCTTC. This codes for CASSYRHRGGYGYTF.

The rearrangement uses TRBV5-1 and TRBJ2-3, with no clear D. Per the germline V gene, CDR1 is SGHRS and CDR2 is YFSETQ. This CDR3 is built from 15 residues. Trimming stripped 0 bases from V and 1 base from J, with 9 bases between. The CDR3 loop reads CASSLAGTRTDTQYF. CDR3 DNA sequence: TGCGCCAGCAGCTTGGCAGGTACTCGCACAGATACGCAGTATTTT.

There are many counts of this clonotype. J is TRBJ2-7 and V is TRBV11-1, with TRBD2 identical over 8 bases. Trimming at V came to 1 base and at J to 4 bases, leaving 9 bases not matched to a gene. The CDR3 has 16 amino acids. Germline V CDR1 and CDR2: SGHAT, FQDESV (reference sequence). The CDR3 sequence: CASSLVVGRAEYEQYF. The CDR3 DNA follows: TGTGCCAGCAGCTTAGTCGTCGGGAGGGCGGAATACGAGCAGTACTTC.

A note on this clonotype: Mismatch with germline at one junction end may stem from a read error. V usage is TRBV11-1 and J usage is TRBJ2-4, with unresolved D. The CDR3 is 14 amino acids. The germline gives CDR1 SGHAT, CDR2 FQDESV (reference sequence). CDR3 coding DNA: TGTGTCAGCAGCCGACTGGGCGGTGAGGACATTCAGTACTTC. Its translation: CVSSRLGGEDIQYF.